This is a list of T cell receptor beta chains from one sample in a study of blood T cell repertoires in COVID-19. Using immunoSEQ multiplex PCR, the repertoire was profiled, and TCRdb retains in-frame clones only, with some absent. This sample carries 200,000 to 300,000 clones, 85% to 90% of them seen once, and the ten largest clones take over 7.5%. Sequenced: PBMCs or T cells enriched from blood (not recorded which). The receptors shown here come from a man aged 40-49 years who had recovered from COVID-19. The CDR3 runs from the conserved cysteine through the conserved F or W. The D gene is left open where the match is weak. Expanded clones are given a class, and other clones once, few, many or no size at all.

TRBV29-1	TRBJ2-5	-	TRBD2	CSVVIWGGETQYF	TGCAGCGTTGTAATCTGGGGGGGAGAGACCCAGTACTTC
TRBV7-2	TRBJ1-1	-	-	CASSSSGNTEAFF	TGTGCCAGCAGCTCATCGGGGAACACTGAAGCTTTCTTT
TRBV12-2	TRBJ2-1	-	-	CASRPIRQGANEQFF	TGTGCAAGTCGCCCAATTCGCCAGGGGGCTAATGAGCAGTTCTTC
TRBV9	TRBJ2-2	-	TRBD2	CASSVGVSGRNTGELFF	TGTGCCAGCAGCGTAGGGGTTAGCGGGAGAAACACCGGGGAGCTGTTTTTT
TRBV29-1	TRBJ1-2	once	TRBD1	CSVEEGGGYTF	TGCAGCGTTGAAGAAGGGGGCGGCTACACCTTC
TRBV9	TRBJ2-1	-	TRBD2	CASRDIRLADSYNEQFF	TGTGCCAGCAGAGATATTAGACTAGCGGACTCCTACAATGAGCAGTTCTTC
TRBV4-1	TRBJ2-1	-	TRBD2	CASSRLPGGGRTDNEQFF	TGCGCCAGCAGCCGCCTTCCAGGTGGCGGGAGGACAGACAATGAGCAGTTCTTC
TRBV6-5	TRBJ1-2	-	-	CASSYSIQVPGNGYTF	TGTGCCAGCAGTTACTCGATTCAAGTGCCGGGGAATGGCTACACCTTC
TRBV4-3	TRBJ1-1	few	TRBD1	CASSQRSRQGRTEAFF	TGCGCCAGCAGCCAACGATCCCGACAGGGAAGGACTGAAGCTTTCTTT
TRBV18	TRBJ1-4	-	TRBD1	CASSLGTGTSTPNEKLFF	TGTGCCAGCTCCCTCGGGACAGGGACCTCTACCCCTAATGAAAAACTGTTTTTT
TRBV6-5	TRBJ2-3	-	-	CASSYTTGGATDTQYF	TGTGCCAGCAGTTACACCACAGGGGGGGCCACAGATACGCAGTATTTT
TRBV4-2	TRBJ1-5	-	-	CASSQPDTSNQPQHF	TGTGCCAGCAGCCAGCCCGACACGAGCAATCAGCCCCAGCATTTT
TRBV10-1	TRBJ2-1	-	TRBD1	CASSETGGYNEQFF	TGCGCCAGCAGTGAAACAGGGGGCTACAATGAGCAGTTCTTC
TRBV7-9	TRBJ1-2	-	-	CASRDTGLTNYGYTF	TGTGCCAGCCGGGATACAGGGCTAACTAACTATGGCTACACCTTC
TRBV19	TRBJ2-5	-	TRBD1	CASSTASTGGETQYF	TGTGCCAGTAGTACCGCCTCGACAGGGGGCGAGACCCAGTACTTC
TRBV7-9	TRBJ2-3	-	TRBD2	CASSSPLAGGTDTQYF	TGTGCCAGCAGCTCCCCCCTAGCGGGGGGCACAGATACGCAGTATTTT
TRBV19	TRBJ2-4	-	-	CASSLGALAKNIQYF	TGTGCCAGTAGTTTAGGGGCGTTAGCCAAAAACATTCAGTACTTC
TRBV21-1	TRBJ2-7	-	-	CASSNDSDRGSYEQYF	TGTGCCAGCAGCAATGATTCGGACAGGGGAAGCTACGAGCAGTACTTC
TRBV29-1	TRBJ2-3	-	-	CSVWGIGGGTDTQYF	TGCAGCGTTTGGGGCATAGGTGGTGGCACAGATACGCAGTATTTT
TRBV28	TRBJ1-2	-	-	CASSTGNTGLRGYTF	TGTGCCAGCAGTACTGGAAATACAGGATTAAGGGGCTACACCTTC
TRBV6-5	TRBJ1-5	-	-	CASSPTGVEGQPQHF	TGTGCCAGCAGTCCAACGGGGGTGGAGGGTCAGCCCCAGCATTTT
TRBV7-9	TRBJ1-4	-	TRBD1	CASSIAQGANEKLFF	TGTGCCAGCAGCATAGCACAGGGGGCTAATGAAAAACTGTTTTTT
TRBV6-5	TRBJ2-1	-	TRBD1	CASRGTGGNEQFF	TGTGCCAGCAGAGGGACAGGGGGCAATGAGCAGTTCTTC
TRBV7-9	TRBJ1-2	-	TRBD1	CASSSYTGTDGYTF	TGTGCCAGCAGCTCCTACACCGGGACAGATGGCTACACCTTC
TRBV11-2	TRBJ1-1	few	-	CASSLAGEGGMKAFF	TGTGCCAGCAGCTTAGCCGGCGAGGGCGGAATGAAAGCTTTCTTT
TRBV30	TRBJ1-6	-	-	CAWDARQGPLHF	TGTGCCTGGGACGCGAGGCAGGGGCCCCTCCACTTT
TRBV6-6	TRBJ1-5	-	-	CASILEGGQPQHF	TGTGCCAGCATCTTAGAGGGAGGTCAGCCCCAGCATTTT
TRBV24-1	TRBJ2-3	once	-	CATSDYLGGDSSTDTQYF	TGTGCCACCAGTGATTATTTGGGGGGAGATAGTAGCACAGATACGCAGTATTTT
TRBV15	TRBJ2-2	once	TRBD1	CATSRVGQGRPGELFF	TGTGCCACCAGCAGAGTGGGACAGGGTAGGCCCGGGGAGCTGTTTTTT
TRBV6-6	TRBJ2-3	-	-	CASRQLTRPDTQYF	TGTGCCAGCAGACAATTGACTAGACCAGATACGCAGTATTTT
TRBV4-3	TRBJ1-6	once	-	CASSQALDRIRPNSPLHF	TGCGCCAGCAGCCAAGCACTGGACAGAATCCGACCTAATTCACCCCTCCACTTT
TRBV11-2	TRBJ2-7	-	TRBD2	CASSPERDPSSLYEQYF	TGTGCCAGCAGCCCCGAGCGGGACCCCAGTTCCTTATACGAGCAGTACTTC
TRBV5-4	TRBJ2-1	once	TRBD1	CASSLPGQGPSDEQFF	TGTGCCAGCAGCTTACCGGGACAGGGCCCTTCGGATGAGCAGTTCTTC
TRBV13	TRBJ2-2	-	-	CASSSPLRREDTGELFF	TGTGCCAGCAGCAGCCCCCTCCGCAGGGAGGACACCGGGGAGCTGTTTTTT
TRBV7-9	TRBJ2-7	-	TRBD1	CASSSPVAGGGYEQYF	TGTGCCAGCAGCTCCCCGGTGGCAGGGGGCGGGTACGAGCAGTACTTC
TRBV6-1	TRBJ1-2	-	TRBD1	CASSEALGTALYGYTF	TGTGCCAGCAGTGAAGCGCTTGGGACAGCCCTCTATGGCTACACCTTC
TRBV2	TRBJ1-5	-	TRBD1	CASWTGYSNQPQHF	TGTGCCAGCTGGACAGGATACAGCAATCAGCCCCAGCATTTT
TRBV2	TRBJ1-6	few	TRBD1	CASSFDRGYSPLHF	TGTGCCAGCAGTTTTGACAGGGGTTACTCACCCCTCCACTTT
TRBV11-2	TRBJ2-2	-	TRBD2	CASSLWEGGELFF	TGTGCCAGCAGCTTGTGGGAGGGTGGGGAGCTGTTTTTT
TRBV10-2	TRBJ1-1	-	TRBD1	CASSDYSGTGGAEAFF	TGCGCCAGCAGTGATTACTCCGGGACAGGGGGTGCTGAAGCTTTCTTT
TRBV27	TRBJ2-1	-	TRBD2	CASSLSGRLGYEQFF	TGTGCCAGCAGCCTTAGCGGGAGATTAGGCTATGAGCAGTTCTTC
TRBV18	TRBJ1-2	few	TRBD1	CASSPGTGSYGYTF	TGTGCCAGCTCACCAGGGACAGGGTCCTATGGCTACACCTTC
TRBV6-2/TRBV6-3	TRBJ2-3	-	-	CASSRGQFVDADTQYF	TGTGCCAGCAGCCGTGGACAGTTCGTTGACGCAGATACGCAGTATTTT
TRBV2	TRBJ2-7	-	-	CASTAIRMAYEQYF	TGTGCCAGCACGGCAATCAGGATGGCATACGAGCAGTACTTC
TRBV28	TRBJ2-1	-	TRBD1	CASRQIRGPYNEQFF	TGTGCCAGCAGGCAAATCAGGGGGCCCTACAATGAGCAGTTCTTC
TRBV4-1	TRBJ2-7	-	-	CASSTTSSYEQYF	TGCGCCAGCAGCACCACTAGCTCCTACGAGCAGTACTTC
TRBV5-1	TRBJ1-5	-	TRBD1	CASSLGDREEYNQPQHF	TGCGCCAGCAGCTTGGGGGACAGGGAGGAATACAATCAGCCCCAGCATTTT
TRBV2	TRBJ1-3	-	TRBD1	CASKPGQGVGNTIYF	TGTGCCAGCAAGCCGGGACAGGGGGTTGGAAACACCATATATTTT
TRBV14	TRBJ2-7	-	TRBD1	CASSQDRWTGAYEQYF	TGTGCCAGCAGCCAAGATCGATGGACAGGCGCCTACGAGCAGTACTTC
TRBV29-1	TRBJ2-5	-	TRBD2	CSVEAGLAVETQYF	TGCAGCGTTGAAGCGGGACTAGCGGTAGAGACCCAGTACTTC
TRBV3-1/TRBV3-2	TRBJ2-2	-	TRBD2	CASSQLAGGRVGELFF	TGTGCCAGCAGCCAACTAGCGGGGGGGCGTGTCGGGGAGCTGTTTTTT
TRBV24-1	TRBJ2-1	-	-	CATSDPTGTPYNEQFF	TGTGCCACCAGTGACCCGACCGGGACACCCTACAATGAGCAGTTCTTC
TRBV9	TRBJ1-2	few	TRBD1	CASSAGTGNGYTF	TGTGCCAGCAGCGCCGGGACAGGGAATGGCTACACCTTC
TRBV2	TRBJ1-5	few	TRBD1	CASRGDRENQPQHF	TGTGCCAGCCGAGGGGACAGGGAGAATCAGCCCCAGCATTTT
TRBV5-6	TRBJ2-1	-	-	CASSQDLGPPNNEQFF	TGTGCCAGCAGCCAGGATCTCGGCCCTCCCAACAATGAGCAGTTCTTC
TRBV10-3	TRBJ1-1	-	TRBD1	CAISKGQPNTEAFF	TGTGCCATCAGTAAGGGACAGCCGAACACTGAAGCTTTCTTT
TRBV29-1	TRBJ2-5	-	TRBD1	CSVEDEGTGPGSGLKTQYF	TGCAGCGTTGAAGATGAAGGGACAGGGCCGGGAAGCGGATTGAAGACCCAGTACTTC